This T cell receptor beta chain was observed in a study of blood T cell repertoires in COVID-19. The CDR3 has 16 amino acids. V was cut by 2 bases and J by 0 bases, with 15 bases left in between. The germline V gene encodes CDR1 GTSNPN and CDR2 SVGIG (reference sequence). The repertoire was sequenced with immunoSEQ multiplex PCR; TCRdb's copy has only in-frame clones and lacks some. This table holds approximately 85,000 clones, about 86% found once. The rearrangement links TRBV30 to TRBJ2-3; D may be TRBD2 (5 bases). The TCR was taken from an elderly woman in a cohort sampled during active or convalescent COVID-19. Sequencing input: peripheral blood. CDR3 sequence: CAWSFASGSSTDTQYF. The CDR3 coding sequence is TGTGCCTGGAGTTTCGCGAGCGGCTCTAGCACAGATACGCAGTATTTT.